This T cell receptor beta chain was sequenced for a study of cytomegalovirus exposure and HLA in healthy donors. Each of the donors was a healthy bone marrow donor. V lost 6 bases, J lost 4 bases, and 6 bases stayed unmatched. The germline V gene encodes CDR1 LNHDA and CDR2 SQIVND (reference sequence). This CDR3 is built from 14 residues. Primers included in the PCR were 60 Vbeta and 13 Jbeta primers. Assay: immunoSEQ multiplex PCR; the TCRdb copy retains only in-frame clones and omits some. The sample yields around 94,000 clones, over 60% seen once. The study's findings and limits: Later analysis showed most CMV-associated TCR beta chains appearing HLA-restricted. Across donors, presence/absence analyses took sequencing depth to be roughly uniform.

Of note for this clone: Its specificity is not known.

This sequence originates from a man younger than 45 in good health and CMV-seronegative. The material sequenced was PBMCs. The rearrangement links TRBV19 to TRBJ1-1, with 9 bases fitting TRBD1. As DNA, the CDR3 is TGTGCCAGTAGGGGACAGGGTTTCGGCACTGAAGCTTTCTTT. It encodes CASRGQGFGTEAFF.